The subject of this entry is one T cell receptor (beta chain). The sample comes from a study of blood T cell repertoires in COVID-19. Study information: PBMCs, B-cell-depleted T cells, or T cells provided the cDNA or gDNA that made up the material.

Per the original methods: Reference gene primer amplification in the assay estimated nucleated cell counts. The protocol was immunoSEQ multiplex PCR, while the TCRdb copy is restricted to in-frame clones and leaves out a portion. Clone size and the V and J calls come from that table; the DNA yielded D and trimming. The table includes approximately 310,000 clones, roughly 90% detected once. Germline V lookup: CDR1 KGHDR, CDR2 SFDVKD. The germline V and J ends were trimmed by 10 bases and 4 bases, with 18 bases remaining between them. This CDR3 is 15 amino acids long. The study recruited people aged about 18 to 89 years across 20 to 30 US areas.

The sequence derives from a man in his 60s who had recovered from COVID-19. The chain couples TRBV24-1 to TRBJ2-2, with a tentative D call TRBD1 (6 bases). Sequenced: PBMCs or T cells enriched from blood (not recorded which). The CDR3 loop is CATSGQKGVTGELFF. The CDR3 coding sequence is TGTGCCACTTCCGGCCAGAAGGGGGTCACCGGGGAGCTGTTTTTT.